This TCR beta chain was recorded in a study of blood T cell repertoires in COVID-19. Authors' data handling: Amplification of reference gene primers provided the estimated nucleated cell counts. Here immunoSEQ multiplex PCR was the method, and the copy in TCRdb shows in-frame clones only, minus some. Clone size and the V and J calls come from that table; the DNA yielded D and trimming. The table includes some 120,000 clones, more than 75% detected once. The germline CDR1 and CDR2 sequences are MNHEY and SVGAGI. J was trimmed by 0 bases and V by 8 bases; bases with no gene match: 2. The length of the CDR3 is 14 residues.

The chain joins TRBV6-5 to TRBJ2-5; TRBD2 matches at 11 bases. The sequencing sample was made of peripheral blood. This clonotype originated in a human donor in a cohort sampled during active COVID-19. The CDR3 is CASGGLADQETQYF. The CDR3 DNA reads TGTGCCAGCGGGGGACTAGCGGACCAAGAGACCCAGTACTTC.